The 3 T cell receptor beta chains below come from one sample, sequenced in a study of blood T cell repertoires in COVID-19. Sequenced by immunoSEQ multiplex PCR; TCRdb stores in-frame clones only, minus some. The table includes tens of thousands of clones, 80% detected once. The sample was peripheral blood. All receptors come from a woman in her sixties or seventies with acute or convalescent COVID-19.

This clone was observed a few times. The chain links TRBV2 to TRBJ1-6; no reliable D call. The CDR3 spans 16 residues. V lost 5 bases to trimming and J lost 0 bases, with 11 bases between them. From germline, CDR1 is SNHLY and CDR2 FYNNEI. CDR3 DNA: TGTGCCAGCAGTCCTACACGGAGCTCCTATAATTCACCCCTCCACTTT. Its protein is CASSPTRSSYNSPLHF.

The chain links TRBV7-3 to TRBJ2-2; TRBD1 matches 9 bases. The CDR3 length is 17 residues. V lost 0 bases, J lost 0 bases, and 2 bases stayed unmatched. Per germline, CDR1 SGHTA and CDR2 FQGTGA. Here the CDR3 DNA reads TGTGCCAGCAGCTTAACGGACAGGGGTACGAACACCGGGGAGCTGTTTTTT. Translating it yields CASSLTDRGTNTGELFF.

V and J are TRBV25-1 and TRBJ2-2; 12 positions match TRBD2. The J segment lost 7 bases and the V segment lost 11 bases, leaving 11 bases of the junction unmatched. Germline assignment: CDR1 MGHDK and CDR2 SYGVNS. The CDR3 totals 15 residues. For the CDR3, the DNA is TGTGCCTCTAGCGGGGGGGCCGGTCTGGGCGGGGAGCTGTTTTTT. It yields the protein CASSGGAGLGGELFF.